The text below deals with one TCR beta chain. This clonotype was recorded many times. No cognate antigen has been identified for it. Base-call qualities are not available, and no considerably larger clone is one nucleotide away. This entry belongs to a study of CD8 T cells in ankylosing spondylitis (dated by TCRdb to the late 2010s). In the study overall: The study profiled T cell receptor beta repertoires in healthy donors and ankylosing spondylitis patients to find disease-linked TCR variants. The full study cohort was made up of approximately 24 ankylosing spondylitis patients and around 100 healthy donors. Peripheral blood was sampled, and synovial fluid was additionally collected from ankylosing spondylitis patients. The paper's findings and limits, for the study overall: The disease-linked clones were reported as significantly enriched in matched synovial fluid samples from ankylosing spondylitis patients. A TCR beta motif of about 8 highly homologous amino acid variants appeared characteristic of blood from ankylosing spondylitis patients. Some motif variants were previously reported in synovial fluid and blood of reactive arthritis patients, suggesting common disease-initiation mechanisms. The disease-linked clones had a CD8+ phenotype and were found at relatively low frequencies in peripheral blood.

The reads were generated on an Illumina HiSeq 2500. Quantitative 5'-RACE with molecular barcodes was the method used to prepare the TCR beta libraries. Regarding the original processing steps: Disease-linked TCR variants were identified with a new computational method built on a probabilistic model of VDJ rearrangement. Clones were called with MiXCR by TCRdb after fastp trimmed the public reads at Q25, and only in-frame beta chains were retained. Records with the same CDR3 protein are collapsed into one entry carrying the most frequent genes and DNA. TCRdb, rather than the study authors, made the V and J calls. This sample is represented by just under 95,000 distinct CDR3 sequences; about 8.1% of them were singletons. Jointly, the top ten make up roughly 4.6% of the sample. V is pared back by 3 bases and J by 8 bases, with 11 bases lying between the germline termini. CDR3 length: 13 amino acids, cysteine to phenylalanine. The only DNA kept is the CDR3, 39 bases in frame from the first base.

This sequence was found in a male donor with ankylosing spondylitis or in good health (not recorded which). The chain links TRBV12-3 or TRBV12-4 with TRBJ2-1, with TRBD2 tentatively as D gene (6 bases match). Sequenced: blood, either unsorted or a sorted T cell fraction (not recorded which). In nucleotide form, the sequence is TGTGCCAGCAGTTTGGGACTCTGGGATGAGCAGTTCTTC. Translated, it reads CASSLGLWDEQFF.